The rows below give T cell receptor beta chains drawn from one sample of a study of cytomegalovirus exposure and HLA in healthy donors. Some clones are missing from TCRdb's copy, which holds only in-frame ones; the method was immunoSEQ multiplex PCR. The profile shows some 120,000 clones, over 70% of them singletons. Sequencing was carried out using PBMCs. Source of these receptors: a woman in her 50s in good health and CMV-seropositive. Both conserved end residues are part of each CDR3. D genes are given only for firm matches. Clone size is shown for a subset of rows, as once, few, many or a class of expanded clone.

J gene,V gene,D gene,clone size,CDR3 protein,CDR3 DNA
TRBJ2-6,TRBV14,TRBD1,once,CASSPLWTGVGGANVLTF,TGTGCCAGCAGCCCTCTTTGGACAGGGGTTGGAGGGGCCAACGTCCTGACTTTC
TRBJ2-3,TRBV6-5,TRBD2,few,CASSYSPSGGGDTQYF,TGTGCCAGCAGTTACTCACCCAGCGGGGGAGGGGATACGCAGTATTTT
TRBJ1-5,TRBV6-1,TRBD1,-,CASGTGTSNQPQHF,TGTGCCAGCGGGACAGGGACTAGCAATCAGCCCCAGCATTTT
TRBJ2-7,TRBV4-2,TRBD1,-,CASSQEHRGTYEQYF,TGTGCCAGCAGCCAAGAGCACAGGGGCACCTACGAGCAGTACTTC
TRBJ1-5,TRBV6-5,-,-,CASSGGGNQPQHF,TGTGCCAGCAGTGGCGGGGGGAATCAGCCCCAGCATTTT
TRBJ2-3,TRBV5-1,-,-,CASSLGDSRTDTQYF,TGCGCCAGCAGCTTGGGTGACTCCAGAACAGATACGCAGTATTTT
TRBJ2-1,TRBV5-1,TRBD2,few,CASSFTSGGAGEQFF,TGCGCCAGCAGCTTTACTAGCGGGGGGGCCGGGGAGCAGTTCTTC
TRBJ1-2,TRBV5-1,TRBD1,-,CASSLDPGQIYGYTF,TGCGCCAGCAGCTTGGACCCGGGACAGATTTATGGCTACACCTTC
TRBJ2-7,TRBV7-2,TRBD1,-,CASSPRQGQGYEQYF,TGTGCCAGCAGCCCTCGACAGGGACAAGGCTACGAGCAGTACTTC
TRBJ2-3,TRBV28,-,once,CASSLGTTDTQYF,TGTGCCAGCAGTCTAGGGACTACAGATACGCAGTATTTT
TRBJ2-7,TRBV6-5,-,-,CASSYSVRLDPYEQYF,TGTGCCAGCAGTTACTCGGTCAGACTAGACCCCTACGAGCAGTACTTC
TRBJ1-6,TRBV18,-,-,CASSPRVRDTNSPLHF,TGTGCCAGCTCACCACGTGTTCGGGACACTAATTCACCCCTCCACTTT
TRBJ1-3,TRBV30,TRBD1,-,CAWSARQGGGNTIYF,TGTGCCTGGAGTGCAAGACAGGGTGGAGGAAACACCATATATTTT
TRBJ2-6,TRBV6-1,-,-,CASSELPPWLSGANVLTF,TGTGCCAGCAGTGAATTACCCCCATGGCTCTCTGGGGCCAACGTCCTGACTTTC
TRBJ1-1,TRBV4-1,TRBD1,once,CASSQGGAGGLITEAFF,TGCGCCAGCAGCCAAGGAGGGGCAGGGGGCCTGATCACTGAAGCTTTCTTT
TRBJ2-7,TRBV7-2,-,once,CASSLARSYEQYF,TGTGCCAGCAGCTTAGCTCGTTCCTACGAGCAGTACTTC
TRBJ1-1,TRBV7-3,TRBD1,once,CASSLFLRGQGEAFF,TGTGCCAGCAGCTTATTCCTAAGGGGACAGGGTGAAGCTTTCTTT
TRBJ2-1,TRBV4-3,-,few,CASSQDPNSYNEQFF,TGCGCCAGCAGCCAAGATCCCAACTCCTACAATGAGCAGTTCTTC
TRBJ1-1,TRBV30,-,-,CASTDFGGTEAFF,TGTGCCTCGACGGACTTTGGAGGCACTGAAGCTTTCTTT
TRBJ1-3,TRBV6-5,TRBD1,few,CASSSTGGGNTIYF,TGTGCCAGCAGCTCCACAGGGGGGGGAAACACCATATATTTT
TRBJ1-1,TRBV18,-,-,CASSPTGGEVNTEAFF,TGTGCCAGCTCACCGACCGGAGGGGAAGTAAACACTGAAGCTTTCTTT
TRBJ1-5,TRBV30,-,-,CAWSKTGNQPQHF,TGTGCCTGGAGTAAGACAGGCAATCAGCCCCAGCATTTT
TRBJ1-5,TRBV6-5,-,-,CASSYSGAANQPQHF,TGTGCCAGCAGTTACTCGGGGGCCGCCAATCAGCCCCAGCATTTT
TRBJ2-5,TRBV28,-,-,CASSRAPGSETQYF,TGTGCCAGCAGCCGGGCCCCAGGGTCAGAGACCCAGTACTTC
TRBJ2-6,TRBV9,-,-,CASSDSRVSGANVLTF,TGTGCCAGCAGCGACTCCCGAGTCTCTGGGGCCAACGTCCTGACTTTC
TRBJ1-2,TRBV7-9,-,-,CASSLQGIYGYTF,TGTGCCAGCAGCTTACAGGGGATCTATGGCTACACCTTC
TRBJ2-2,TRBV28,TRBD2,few,CASSLATSGGNTGELFF,TGTGCCAGCAGTTTAGCTACTAGCGGGGGAAACACCGGGGAGCTGTTTTTT
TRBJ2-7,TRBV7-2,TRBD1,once,CASRFGQGYEQYF,TGTGCCAGCAGATTCGGACAGGGCTACGAGCAGTACTTC
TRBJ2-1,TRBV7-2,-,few,CASSSDYYNEQFF,TGTGCCAGCAGCTCCGACTACTACAATGAGCAGTTCTTC
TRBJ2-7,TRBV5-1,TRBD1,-,CASSLWAGGNYEQYF,TGCGCCAGCAGCTTGTGGGCAGGGGGAAACTACGAGCAGTACTTC
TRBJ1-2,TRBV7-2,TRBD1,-,CASSGTVKYGYTF,TGTGCCAGCAGTGGGACAGTAAAGTATGGCTACACCTTC
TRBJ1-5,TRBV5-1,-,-,CASSLGADQPQHF,TGCGCCAGCAGCTTGGGGGCAGACCAGCCCCAGCATTTT
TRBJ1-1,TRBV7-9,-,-,CASSFQGTEAFF,TGTGCCAGCAGCTTCCAGGGCACTGAAGCTTTCTTT
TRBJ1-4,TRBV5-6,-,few,CASSLGSRNEKLFF,TGTGCCAGCAGCTTGGGGAGCAGAAATGAAAAACTGTTTTTT
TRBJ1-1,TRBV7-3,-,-,CASSPRGDTEAFF,TGTGCCAGCAGCCCACGGGGAGACACTGAAGCTTTCTTT
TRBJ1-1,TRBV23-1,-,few,CASSRLWAGALNTEAFF,TGCGCCAGCAGTCGCCTTTGGGCAGGGGCTTTGAACACTGAAGCTTTCTTT
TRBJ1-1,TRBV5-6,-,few,CASSSQTEAFF,TGTGCCAGCAGCTCGCAGACTGAAGCTTTCTTT
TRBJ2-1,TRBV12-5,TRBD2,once,CASGFGGERGNEQFF,TGTGCTAGTGGTTTTGGGGGGGAACGTGGCAATGAGCAGTTCTTC
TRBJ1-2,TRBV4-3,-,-,CASSQDFGGKGYGYTF,TGCGCCAGCAGCCAAGATTTCGGGGGAAAGGGCTATGGCTACACCTTC
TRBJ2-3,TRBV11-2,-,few,CASSLEPSGVDTQYF,TGTGCCAGCAGCTTAGAACCGTCCGGGGTTGATACGCAGTATTTT
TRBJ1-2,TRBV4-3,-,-,CASSQGGGGYTF,TGCGCCAGCAGCCAAGGCGGGGGCGGCTACACCTTC
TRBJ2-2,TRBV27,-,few,CASRGLPTGELFF,TGTGCCAGCAGGGGCTTGCCCACCGGGGAGCTGTTTTTT
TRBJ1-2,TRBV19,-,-,CASSRRWRTEQNYGYTF,TGTGCCAGTAGTAGAAGATGGCGGACAGAGCAAAACTATGGCTACACCTTC
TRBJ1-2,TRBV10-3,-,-,CAISEWGFSQVNYGYTF,TGTGCCATCAGTGAGTGGGGTTTTTCACAGGTGAACTATGGCTACACCTTC
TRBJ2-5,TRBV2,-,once,CASGTSGVARQETQYF,TGTGCCAGCGGAACCTCAGGGGTGGCCCGACAAGAGACCCAGTACTTC